This T cell receptor beta chain was identified during a study of prognosis after radiotherapy for stage I lung cancer. Study-wide results and caveats: There was no determination made of whether the expanded TCR clones were tumor-specific.

Between the trimmed V and J ends, which lost 9 bases and 0 bases, there was a span of 15 bases. In germline, CDR1 is SNHLY, CDR2 FYNNEI. This CDR3 region has 15 residues. With regard to this clonotype: The antigen is undetermined.

Two-round multiplex PCR, the amplification method, yielded TCR beta CDR3 from genomic DNA. Initially, in first-round PCR, primers specific to each TRBV and TRBJ gene were used. MiXCR was run by TCRdb on the multiplex PCR reads, yielding one entry per CDR3 protein. The profile shows 20,000 to 30,000 distinct CDR3 sequences, roughly two fifths of them singletons. The source material was PBMCs, sampled before or after stereotactic body radiation therapy (not recorded which). This receptor was obtained from a donor at least 50 years old with non-small cell lung cancer. The chain has TRBV2 and TRBJ2-1; the D is unclear. The CDR3 loop reads CASSRTASSYNEQFF. CDR3 nucleotide sequence: TGTGCCAGTTCCAGAACAGCCTCCTCCTACAATGAGCAGTTCTTC.